These T cell receptor beta chains were read from a single sample in a study of T cells in localized non-small cell lung cancer. The assay was immunoSEQ multiplex PCR, and TCRdb's table has in-frame clones only and misses some. The table has roughly 66,000 clones, roughly 90% seen once. The input for sequencing was peripheral blood, taken before any cancer treatment. Receptors originate from a woman between 35 and 75 years old with stage I lung adenocarcinoma. CDR3s include the opening cysteine and the closing phenylalanine or tryptophan. D genes are given only for firm matches. Clone size is stated in some rows and not others, as once, few, many or a class when expanded.

J gene,D gene,clone size,V gene,CDR3 DNA,CDR3 protein
TRBJ2-7,TRBD1,once,TRBV2,TGTGCCAGCAGTGCCAAGAGCCCCCGGGACAGCTACGAGCAGTACTTC,CASSAKSPRDSYEQYF
TRBJ2-5,-,-,TRBV6-5,TGTGCCAGCAGTCACCGGGCGCCGGACGAGACCCAGTACTTC,CASSHRAPDETQYF
TRBJ1-4,-,-,TRBV5-1,TGCGCCAGCAGCCAAGTCCCGGGGACTAATGAAAAACTGTTTTTT,CASSQVPGTNEKLFF
TRBJ1-5,-,-,TRBV11-1,TGTGCCAGCAGCTTGGATAGCAATCAGCCCCAGCATTTT,CASSLDSNQPQHF
TRBJ1-1,-,-,TRBV30,TGTGCCTGGAGTTCAATGGGACGGGGGAACACTGAAGCTTTCTTT,CAWSSMGRGNTEAFF
TRBJ2-1,-,-,TRBV6-1,TGTGCCAGTACCGAGGGGGGCTCCTACAATGAGCAGTTCTTC,CASTEGGSYNEQFF
TRBJ2-2,-,-,TRBV2,TGTGCCAGCAGTGCAGAGAACACCGGGGAGCTGTTTTTT,CASSAENTGELFF
TRBJ2-7,TRBD2,-,TRBV19,TGTGCCAGTAGTATAAGGGCTAGCGGCCTATCCTACGAGCAGTACTTC,CASSIRASGLSYEQYF
TRBJ1-5,-,few,TRBV10-1,TGCGCCAGCAGTGAAGGGGGCAATCAGCCCCAGCATTTT,CASSEGGNQPQHF
TRBJ1-6,-,-,TRBV30,TGTGCCTGGAGTGTACTCTCAGGGGATAATTCACCCCTCCACTTT,CAWSVLSGDNSPLHF
TRBJ1-1,-,once,TRBV7-9,TGTGCCAGCGGGTCGGATTTCACTGAAGCTTTCTTT,CASGSDFTEAFF
TRBJ1-1,-,-,TRBV7-2,TGTGCCAGCAGCGGACCAGGGTTTCCGAACACTGAAGCTTTCTTT,CASSGPGFPNTEAFF
TRBJ2-2,-,-,TRBV7-2,TGTGCCAGCAGCTTAAGGGGGATCGGGGAGCTGTTTTTT,CASSLRGIGELFF
TRBJ1-4,TRBD1,-,TRBV4-1,TGCGCCAGCAGCCAAGATAATCTCGGACAGGGGTACGAAAAACTGTTTTTT,CASSQDNLGQGYEKLFF
TRBJ1-5,TRBD1,once,TRBV19,TGTGCCAGTAGTATAGATGGGACAGATAATCAGCCCCAGCATTTT,CASSIDGTDNQPQHF
TRBJ1-1,-,-,TRBV13,TGTGCCAGCAGCTTCCGGGGGGAGGAACACTGGGCTTTCTTT,CASSFRGEEHWAFF
TRBJ2-7,TRBD2,once,TRBV7-3,TGTGCCAGCAGCTTAGTTCCTAGCGGCCTCCTAGGCGAGCAGTACTTC,CASSLVPSGLLGEQYF
TRBJ1-2,TRBD1,-,TRBV5-1,TGCGCCAGCAGCTCACAGGGGGCTAATGGCTACACCTTC,CASSSQGANGYTF
TRBJ1-3,-,-,TRBV14,TGTGCCACCAAGGCGGAGGGAAACACCATATATTTT,CATKAEGNTIYF
TRBJ1-1,-,-,TRBV9,TGTGCCAGCAGCGTAAGTGTTATGGGTACCACTGAAGCTTTCTTT,CASSVSVMGTTEAFF
TRBJ1-1,TRBD1,-,TRBV13,TGTGCCAGCAGCTGGGGGACAGGCAACACTGAAGCTTTCTTT,CASSWGTGNTEAFF
TRBJ2-1,-,once,TRBV2,TGTGCCAGCAGTGCTCAGCGGCCAAGCTCCTACAATGAGCAGTTCTTC,CASSAQRPSSYNEQFF
TRBJ2-3,-,-,TRBV29-1,TGCAGCGGCGGCACAGATACGCAGTATTTT,CSGGTDTQYF
TRBJ1-1,-,-,TRBV18,TGTGCCAGCTCACCACAGAAGAACACTGAAGCTTTCTTT,CASSPQKNTEAFF
TRBJ2-1,TRBD2,-,TRBV7-2,TGTGCCAGCAGCCCTAGCGGGAGCTCCTACAATGAGCAGTTCTTC,CASSPSGSSYNEQFF
TRBJ1-3,-,-,TRBV13,TGTGCCAGCAGCTTAGACAGCAGCTCTGGAAACACCATATATTTT,CASSLDSSSGNTIYF
TRBJ2-5,TRBD2,-,TRBV28,TGTGCCAGCAGCCTGACTAGCGGGAGGGCCTATGAGACCCAGTACTTC,CASSLTSGRAYETQYF
TRBJ2-7,TRBD1,-,TRBV18,TGTGCCAGCTCACCCGGGACAGGGGAGTACGAGCAGTACTTC,CASSPGTGEYEQYF
TRBJ1-1,-,-,TRBV28,TGTGCCAGCAGATATCCCGTGGGTGACACTGAAGCTTTCTTT,CASRYPVGDTEAFF
TRBJ2-6,-,-,TRBV11-2,TGTGCCAGCAGGGGGTTGGAGGCTGGGGCCAACGTCCTGACTTTC,CASRGLEAGANVLTF
TRBJ1-1,-,few,TRBV10-3,TGTGCCATCAGTGACCAGTTAGGGAACACTGAAGCTTTCTTT,CAISDQLGNTEAFF
TRBJ2-2,TRBD1,-,TRBV11-3,TGTGCCAGCAGCTTCGGGACAGTCACCGGGGAGCTGTTTTTT,CASSFGTVTGELFF
TRBJ2-1,TRBD1,once,TRBV5-1,TGCGCCAGCAGCTTTGGGGACAGGGACAATGAGCAGTTCTTC,CASSFGDRDNEQFF
TRBJ2-3,-,-,TRBV28,TGTGCCAGCAGCCCCCACGGGGGCTCAGATACGCAGTATTTT,CASSPHGGSDTQYF
TRBJ1-1,-,-,TRBV2,TGTGCCAGCAGCTCGAGCGGGCTAGGAACTGAAGCTTTCTTT,CASSSSGLGTEAFF
TRBJ1-1,TRBD1,-,TRBV5-8,TGTGCCAGCAGCGGACAGGGGGCACCCTTGAAAGACACTGAAGCTTTCTTT,CASSGQGAPLKDTEAFF
TRBJ2-3,-,-,TRBV4-1,TGCGCCAGCAGCCAAGAGACAGGCGCGGGAGCAGATACGCAGTATTTT,CASSQETGAGADTQYF
TRBJ1-1,-,-,TRBV29-1,TGCAGCGTTGAAGGGGGCACTGAAGCTTTCTTT,CSVEGGTEAFF
TRBJ1-1,TRBD1,-,TRBV9,TGTGCCAGCAGCGTAGACAGGGGTGGTGAAGCTTTCTTT,CASSVDRGGEAFF
TRBJ1-1,-,once,TRBV18,TGTGCCAGCTCACCACGGGGGTCGAGGACTGAAGCTTTCTTT,CASSPRGSRTEAFF
TRBJ2-7,-,-,TRBV19,TGTGCCAGTAGTAACAGACCCTACGAGCAGTACTTC,CASSNRPYEQYF
TRBJ1-6,-,-,TRBV10-2,TGCGCCAGCAGCGAACAGGGAACCTCCGATTCACCCCTCCACTTT,CASSEQGTSDSPLHF
TRBJ1-1,TRBD1,-,TRBV25-1,TGTGCCAGCAGTCCCCGGGGACAGTTGAACACTGAAGCTTTCTTT,CASSPRGQLNTEAFF
TRBJ2-7,-,-,TRBV28,TGTGCCAGCAGTCTACCCCCTAGGGAGCAGTACTTC,CASSLPPREQYF
TRBJ1-2,TRBD1,-,TRBV19,TGTGCCAGTAGTATCGGGACAGGTGGCTACACCTTC,CASSIGTGGYTF
TRBJ1-1,-,-,TRBV9,TGTGCCAGCAGCGCCGGACAGCCCTTTGAAGCTTTCTTT,CASSAGQPFEAFF
TRBJ1-3,TRBD1,-,TRBV2,TGTGCCAGCAAAGAGACAGGGCGAGGAAACACCATATATTTT,CASKETGRGNTIYF
TRBJ1-1,-,-,TRBV6-1,TGTGCCAGCAGTGTCCTGGGGAACACTGAAGCTTTCTTT,CASSVLGNTEAFF
TRBJ1-5,TRBD1,once,TRBV4-2,TGTGCCAGCAGCCAAGAGGACAGGGCAAGTACGCCCCAGCATTTT,CASSQEDRASTPQHF
TRBJ2-5,-,-,TRBV2,TGTGCCAGCAGTGAGGGGTCCGGGGAGACCCAGTACTTC,CASSEGSGETQYF
TRBJ2-3,-,-,TRBV19,TGTGCCAGTAGTGCCCATCCACCAGATACGCAGTATTTT,CASSAHPPDTQYF
TRBJ1-3,-,-,TRBV7-9,TGTGCCAGCAGCCTGGGGACAGGAAACACCATATATTTT,CASSLGTGNTIYF
TRBJ1-1,TRBD1,few,TRBV27,TGTGCCAGCAGCGGACAGGCTTCTGAAGCTTTCTTT,CASSGQASEAFF